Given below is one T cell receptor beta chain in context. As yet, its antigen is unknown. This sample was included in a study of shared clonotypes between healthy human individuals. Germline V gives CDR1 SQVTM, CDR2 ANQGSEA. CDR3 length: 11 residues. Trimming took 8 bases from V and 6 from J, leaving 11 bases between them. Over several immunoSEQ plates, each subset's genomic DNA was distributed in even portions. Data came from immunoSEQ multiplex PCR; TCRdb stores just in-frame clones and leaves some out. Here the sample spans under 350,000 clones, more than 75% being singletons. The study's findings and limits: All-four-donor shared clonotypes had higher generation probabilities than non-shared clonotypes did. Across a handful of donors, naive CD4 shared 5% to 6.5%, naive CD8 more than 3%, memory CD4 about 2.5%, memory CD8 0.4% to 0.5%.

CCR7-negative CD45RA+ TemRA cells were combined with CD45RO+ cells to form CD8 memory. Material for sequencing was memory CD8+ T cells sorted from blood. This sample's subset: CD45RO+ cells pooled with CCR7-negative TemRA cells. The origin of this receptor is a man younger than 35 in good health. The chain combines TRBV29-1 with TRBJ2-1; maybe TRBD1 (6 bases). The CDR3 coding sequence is TGCAGCATGAACAGGGTCAATGAGCAGTTCTTC. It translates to CSMNRVNEQFF.